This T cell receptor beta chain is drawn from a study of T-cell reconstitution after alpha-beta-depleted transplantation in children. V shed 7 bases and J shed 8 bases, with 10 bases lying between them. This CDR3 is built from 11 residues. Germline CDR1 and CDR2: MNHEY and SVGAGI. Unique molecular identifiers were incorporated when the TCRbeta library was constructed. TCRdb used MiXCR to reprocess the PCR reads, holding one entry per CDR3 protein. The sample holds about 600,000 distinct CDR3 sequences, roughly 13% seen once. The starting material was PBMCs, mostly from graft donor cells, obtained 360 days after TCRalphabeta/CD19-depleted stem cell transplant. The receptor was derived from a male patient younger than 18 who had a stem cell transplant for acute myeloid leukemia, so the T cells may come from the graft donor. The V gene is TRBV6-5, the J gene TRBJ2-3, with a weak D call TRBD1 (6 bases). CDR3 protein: CASTQGPTQYF. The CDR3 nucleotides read TGTGCCAGCACCCAGGGGCCTACGCAGTATTTT.